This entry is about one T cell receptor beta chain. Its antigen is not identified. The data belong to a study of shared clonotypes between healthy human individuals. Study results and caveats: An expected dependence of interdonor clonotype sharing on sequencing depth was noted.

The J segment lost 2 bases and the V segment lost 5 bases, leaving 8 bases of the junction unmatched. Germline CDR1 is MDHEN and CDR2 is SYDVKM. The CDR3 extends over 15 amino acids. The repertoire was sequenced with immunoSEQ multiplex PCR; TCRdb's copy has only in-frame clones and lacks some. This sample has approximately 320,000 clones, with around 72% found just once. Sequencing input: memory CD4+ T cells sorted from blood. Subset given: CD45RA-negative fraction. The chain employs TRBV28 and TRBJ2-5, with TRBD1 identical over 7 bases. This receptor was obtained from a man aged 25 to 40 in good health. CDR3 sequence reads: CASSTPGQPQETQYF. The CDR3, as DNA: TGTGCCAGCAGTACCCCGGGACAGCCTCAAGAGACCCAGTACTTC.